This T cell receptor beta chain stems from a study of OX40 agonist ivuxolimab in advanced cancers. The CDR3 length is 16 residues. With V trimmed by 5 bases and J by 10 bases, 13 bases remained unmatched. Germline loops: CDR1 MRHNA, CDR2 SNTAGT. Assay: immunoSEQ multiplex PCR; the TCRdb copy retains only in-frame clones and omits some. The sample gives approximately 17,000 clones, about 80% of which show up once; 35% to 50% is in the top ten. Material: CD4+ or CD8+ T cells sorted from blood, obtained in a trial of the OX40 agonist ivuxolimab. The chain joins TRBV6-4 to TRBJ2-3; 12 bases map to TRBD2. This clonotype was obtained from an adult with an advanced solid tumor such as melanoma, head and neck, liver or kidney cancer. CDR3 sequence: CASSLEVASGGEAQYF. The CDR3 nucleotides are TGTGCCAGCAGTTTAGAGGTGGCTAGCGGGGGGGAAGCGCAGTATTTT.